These 9 T cell receptor beta chains share one sample of origin, sequenced in a study of CD8+CD57+ T cells in acquired aplastic anemia. TCR beta VDJ and CDR3 were profiled, and genomic DNA was the template. MiXCR, run by TCRdb on the reads, gives a single entry per CDR3 protein. The table has approximately 180,000 distinct CDR3 sequences, 48% seen once. Patients chosen for sequencing had shown CD8+CD57+ cell expansion by flow cytometry. Sequenced: sorted CD4+, CD8+, or CD8+CD57+ T cells (not recorded which) from PBMCs. Receptors were obtained from a human donor with aplastic anemia.

This clonotype appeared many times. The chain is built from TRBV10-3 and TRBJ2-3, with D perhaps TRBD1 (5 bases). Trimming removed 3 bases from V and 6 bases from J, with 19 bases in between. The CDR3 covers 16 residues. Germline CDR1 and CDR2: ENHRY and SYGVKD. The CDR3 DNA reads as TGTGCCATCAGTGAATTGATCAGGGCAAACGGTGATACGCAGTATTTT. Amino acid sequence: CAISELIRANGDTQYF.

The rearrangement links TRBV25-1 to TRBJ2-2; no clear D. CDR3 length: 13 residues. Germline CDR1 reads MGHDK; CDR2 reads SYGVNS. V lost 0 bases to trimming and J lost 2 bases, with 1 base between them. CDR3 bases: TGTGCCAGCAGTGAATATAACACCGGGGAGCTGTTTTTT. Translating it yields CASSEYNTGELFF.

In regard to this clonotype: Germline is not matched at one junction end, which may reflect a read error. The chain joins TRBV4-3 to TRBJ2-3; 10 bases match TRBD2. This CDR3 is built from 16 residues. Germline loops: CDR1 LGHNA, CDR2 YSLEER. CDR3 in DNA: TGCGCCGGCAGCCGAACTAGCGGGGAGTCCACAGATACGCAGTATTTT. Protein product: CAGSRTSGESTDTQYF.

Concerning this clonotype: An end of the junction differs from the germline gene, which may be a read error. V usage is TRBV5-1 and J usage is TRBJ1-1, with TRBD1 matching 7 bases. This CDR3 has 12 residues. The germline CDR1 and CDR2 sequences are SGHRS and YFSETQ. CDR3 sequence (DNA): TGCGCCAGCAGCTTGGAGGGGGCTGAAGCTTTCTTC. Its protein product is CASSLEGAEAFF.

The V and J genes are TRBV7-2 and TRBJ1-6, with D uncertain. V gave up 0 bases and J gave up 7 bases, with 4 bases separating them. Germline loops: CDR1 SGHTA, CDR2 FQGNSA. The CDR3 is 13 amino acids. The CDR3 DNA follows: TGTGCCAGCAGCTTAGCGCGGAATTCACCCCTCCACTTT. This sequence encodes CASSLARNSPLHF.

Turning to this clonotype: Possible read error: a much larger clone is one base away. The chain recombines TRBV5-1 with TRBJ1-1; D not certain. Germline-derived CDR1 and CDR2 are SGHRS and YFSETQ. V lost 0 bases and J lost 1, with 10 bases in between. The CDR3 is 15 amino acids. The CDR3, as DNA: TGCGCCAGCAGCTTGGAGGTGCAGACGAACACTGAAGCTTTCTTT. Its protein product is CASSLEVQTNTEAFF.

This clonotype was seen ten or more times. This chain connects TRBV7-9 to TRBJ2-7; 7 positions match TRBD1. With 4 bases clipped from V and 7 bases from J, the junction kept 10 bases outside the gene matches. The CDR3 has 14 amino acids. Germline CDR1 and CDR2: SEHNR and FQNEAQ (reference sequence). CDR3 DNA: TGTGCCAGCAGCTCCGGGACAGCAGCCTGGGAGCAGTACTTC. Protein: CASSSGTAAWEQYF.

This chain links TRBV29-1 with TRBJ2-7; TRBD1 matches 7 bases. Germline CDR1 and CDR2: SQVTM and ANQGSEA. The CDR3 is 11 residues long. Germline trimming cut 7 bases from V and 4 bases from J; bases unmatched to any gene: 4. The chain's CDR3 is CSGRQGYEQYF. CDR3 coding DNA: TGCAGCGGAAGACAGGGATACGAGCAGTACTTC.

The chain uses TRBV24-1 and TRBJ1-5; no clear D gene. In germline, CDR1 is KGHDR, CDR2 SFDVKD. V was shortened by 7 bases and J by 0 bases, with 6 bases between the two germline ends. The CDR3 extends over 13 amino acids. The CDR3 DNA is TGTGCCACCAGGGGCAGTAGCAATCAGCCCCAGCATTTT. Translating gives CATRGSSNQPQHF.